This entry lists 6 T cell receptor beta chains sequenced from one sample in a study of T-cell memory formation after mild COVID-19. TCRdb re-called the 5' RACE reads through MiXCR, storing one row per CDR3 protein. The data hold roughly 580,000 distinct CDR3 sequences, with approximately 19% observed a single time. The sequenced material came from PBMCs or a T cell subset sorted from them (not recorded which). Every receptor here comes from an adult woman who had mild COVID-19 (a few samples of this study predate the infection). Cell type and time point are not known.

The table lists this clonotype with a count of one. The rearrangement uses TRBV30 and TRBJ1-5; weak D call: TRBD1 (5 bases). This CDR3 has 15 amino acids. Germline V CDR1 and CDR2: GTSNPN, SVGIG (reference sequence). V lost 1 base and J lost 2, with 12 bases in between. CDR3 in amino acids: CAWSEGGAGNQPQHF. CDR3 sequence (DNA): TGTGCCTGGAGTGAGGGTGGGGCTGGCAATCAGCCCCAGCATTTT.

V and J are TRBV27 and TRBJ2-3; D perhaps matches TRBD2 (5 bases). The germline V gene has CDR1 MNHEY and CDR2 SMNVEV (reference sequence). With 7 bases removed from V and 2 bases from J, the gap between germline ends came to 7 bases. CDR3 length equals 12 residues. The CDR3 region is CASKDSTDTQYF. The CDR3 nucleotides read TGTGCCAGCAAGGACTCCACAGATACGCAGTATTTT.

The chain carries TRBV4-3 and TRBJ2-7; no clear D gene. This CDR3 spans 14 amino acids. Trimming stripped 2 bases from V and 7 bases from J, with 15 bases between. Germline V gene data show CDR1 as LGHNA and CDR2 as YSLEER. The CDR3 reads CASSQNFQSKEQYF. CDR3 nucleotides: TGCGCCAGCAGCCAAAACTTCCAGAGCAAAGAGCAGTACTTC.

This clonotype was seen a handful of times. The rearrangement uses TRBV4-1 and TRBJ1-2, with 8 bases lining up with TRBD1. CDR3 length: 13 residues. Germline V gene lookup returns CDR1 MGHRA and CDR2 YSYEKL. After removal of 1 base from V and 8 bases from J, the junction contained 3 bases not matched to a gene. The CDR3 DNA sequence: TGCGCCAGCAGCCAAGTAACAGGGGGGGGCTACACCTTC. The encoded protein is CASSQVTGGGYTF.

This clonotype was seen a few times. V and J are TRBV2 and TRBJ2-3; D gene uncertain. V lost 0 bases, J lost 5 bases, and 9 bases lay in between. The CDR3 loop spans 14 amino acids. Germline assignment: CDR1 SNHLY and CDR2 FYNNEI. The CDR3 DNA reads TGTGCCAGCAGTGAAGCGCGTAGGGAAGATACGCAGTATTTT. Protein: CASSEARREDTQYF.

This clonotype appeared a few times. The chain is built from TRBV6-2 or TRBV6-3 and TRBJ2-2; TRBD1 agrees at 9 bases. CDR1 is MNHEY, CDR2 SVGEGT, per germline. The CDR3 loop spans 16 amino acids. Germline trimming cut 11 bases from V and 5 bases from J; bases unmatched to any gene: 15. CDR3 bases: TGTGCCGTCAGTTACCCGACAGGGGGATCGACCGGGGAGCTGTTTTTT. Protein product: CAVSYPTGGSTGELFF.